Following are 8 T cell receptor beta chains from one sample sequenced in a study of cytomegalovirus exposure and HLA in healthy donors. A multiplex PCR was run with 60 Vbeta primers and 13 Jbeta primers. Assay: immunoSEQ multiplex PCR; the TCRdb copy retains only in-frame clones and omits some. The table records about 160,000 clones, approximately 74% of them present only once. The sequenced sample was PBMCs. The source of these receptors is a woman aged 30 to 39 in good health and CMV-seronegative.

CDR3 sequence (DNA): TGCAGCGTTGCGGAACCGGGTGGATCCTACGAGCAGTACTTC. It codes for CSVAEPGGSYEQYF. This rearrangement joins TRBV29-1 to TRBJ2-5; D gene uncertain. The J call may be mistaken, given a closer DNA end match to TRBJ2-7. CDR1 and CDR2 (germline): SQVTM, ANQGSEA. The CDR3 covers 14 residues.

This chain joins TRBV7-9 and TRBJ1-1; D remains ambiguous. The CDR3 consists of 13 residues. Trimming removed 5 bases at V and 3 bases at J, with 10 bases between. Germline V lookup: CDR1 SEHNR, CDR2 FQNEAQ (reference sequence). This CDR3 reads CASSAHGDTEAFF. In nucleotides, the CDR3 is TGTGCCAGCAGCGCCCACGGGGACACTGAAGCTTTCTTT.

This chain uses TRBV6-6 with TRBJ2-5; possibly TRBD2 for D (7 bases). This CDR3 has 16 residues. Germline V gene lookup returns CDR1 MNHNY and CDR2 SVGAGI (reference sequence). Trimming took 7 bases from V and 4 from J, leaving 22 bases between them. The CDR3 DNA follows: TGTGCCAGCACCAAGGGGGGGACGAAGAGGGTAGAGACCCAGTACTTC. It codes for CASTKGGTKRVETQYF.

This clone has only a few counts. The chain employs TRBV28 and TRBJ1-1, with D hard to call. The CDR3 spans 13 residues. The ends were cut back, 6 bases at V and 0 bases at J, with 8 bases in the middle. From germline, CDR1 is MDHEN and CDR2 SYDVKM. The CDR3 coding sequence is TGTGCCAGCAGGGGCAGTTTGAACACTGAAGCTTTCTTT. As protein: CASRGSLNTEAFF.

DNA for the CDR3: TGTGCCAGCAGCCAAGTTGGGCAGCGGGGGGGCGGGGAGCTGTTTTTT. The encoded protein is CASSQVGQRGGGELFF. The J gene is TRBJ2-2, the V gene TRBV4-2; 10 bases align to TRBD2. The CDR3 contains 16 residues. The V gene end was trimmed by 1 base and the J gene end by 7 bases; junction bases not matched to a gene: 6. CDR1 and CDR2 from the germline V gene are LGHNA and YNFKEQ.

The rearrangement uses TRBV7-2 and TRBJ1-5; D is unresolved. The germline CDR1 and CDR2 sequences are SGHTA and FQGNSA. This CDR3 is 18 amino acids long. V gave up 1 base and J gave up 1 base, with 17 bases separating them. The CDR3: CASSLDPSGAGSNQPQHF. CDR3 sequence (DNA): TGTGCCAGCAGCTTAGATCCCTCGGGAGCGGGGAGCAATCAGCCCCAGCATTTT. Filled out from reference TRBV7-2 and TRBJ1-5, the complete variable domain reads GAGVSQSPSNKVTEKGKDVELRCDPISGHTALYWYRQSLGQGLEFLIYFQGNSAPDKSGLPSDRFSAERTGGSVSTLTIQRTQQEDSAVYLCASSLDPSGAGSNQPQHFGDGTRLSIL.

The V gene is TRBV7-3, the J gene TRBJ1-1; D ambiguous. The CDR3 runs to 13 residues. Trimming removed 4 bases at V and 6 bases at J, with 12 bases between. The germline V gene has CDR1 SGHTA and CDR2 FQGTGA. The CDR3 DNA follows: TGTGCCAGCAGCTCTCGGGCGGAGGCTGAAGCTTTCTTT. It codes for CASSSRAEAEAFF.

CDR3 DNA sequence: TGTGCCAGCAGCGGGTCTTCTTATCAGCCCCAGCATTTT. This gives the protein CASSGSSYQPQHF. The chain joins TRBV2 to TRBJ1-5; D call uncertain. In germline, CDR1 is SNHLY, CDR2 FYNNEI. The V end was cut by 6 bases, the J end by 5 bases, with 11 bases between. CDR3 length: 13 amino acids.